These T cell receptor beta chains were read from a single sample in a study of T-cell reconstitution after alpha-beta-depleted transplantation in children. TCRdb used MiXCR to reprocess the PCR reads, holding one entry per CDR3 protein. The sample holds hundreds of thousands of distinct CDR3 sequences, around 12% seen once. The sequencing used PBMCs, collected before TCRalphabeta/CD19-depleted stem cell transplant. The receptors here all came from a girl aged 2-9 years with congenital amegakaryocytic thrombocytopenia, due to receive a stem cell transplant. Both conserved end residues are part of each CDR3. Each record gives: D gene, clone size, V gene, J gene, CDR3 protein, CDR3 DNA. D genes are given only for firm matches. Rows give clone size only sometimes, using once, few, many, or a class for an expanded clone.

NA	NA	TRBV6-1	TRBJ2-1	CSSSPTSSYNEQFF	TGTTCCAGCAGTCCGACGAGCTCCTACAATGAGCAGTTCTTC
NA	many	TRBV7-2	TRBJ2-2	CASSQGPQTGELFF	TGTGCCAGCAGCCAGGGACCGCAGACCGGGGAGCTGTTTTTT
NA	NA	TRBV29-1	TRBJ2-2	CSVEGGPGELFF	TGCAGCGTTGAGGGAGGTCCCGGGGAGCTGTTTTTT
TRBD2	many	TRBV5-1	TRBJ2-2	CASSGTSETGELFF	TGCGCCAGCAGCGGGACTAGCGAGACCGGGGAGCTGTTTTTT
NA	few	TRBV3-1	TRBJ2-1	CASSQVGGSSYNEQFF	TGTGCCAGCAGCCAAGTAGGGGGGAGCTCCTACAATGAGCAGTTCTTC
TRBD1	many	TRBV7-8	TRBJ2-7	CASSQPQGFEQYF	TGTGCCAGCAGCCAACCACAGGGGTTCGAGCAGTACTTC
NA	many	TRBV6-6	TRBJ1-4	CASSPTNEKLFF	TGTGCCAGCAGTCCAACTAATGAAAAACTGTTTTTT
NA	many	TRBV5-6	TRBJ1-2	CASSLLTGGYGYTF	TGTGCCAGCAGCTTGCTCACGGGGGGGTATGGCTACACCTTC
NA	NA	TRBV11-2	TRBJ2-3	CASSRSRGTDTQYF	TGTGCCAGCAGCCGCAGCCGAGGCACAGATACGCAGTATTTT
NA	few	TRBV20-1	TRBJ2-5	CSARGSPSQETQYF	TGCAGTGCTAGAGGCTCCCCCAGCCAAGAGACCCAGTACTTC
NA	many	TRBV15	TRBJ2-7	CATSRDQGWQYF	TGTGCCACCAGCAGAGACCAGGGTTGGCAGTACTTC